Presented here are 25 T cell receptor beta chains from one specimen sequenced in a study of OX40 agonist ivuxolimab in advanced cancers. Method: immunoSEQ multiplex PCR; TCRdb's copy keeps in-frame clones and lacks some. The sample has 60,000 to 80,000 clones; approximately 78% are singletons. The sample consisted of CD4+ or CD8+ T cells sorted from blood, taken in a trial of the OX40 agonist ivuxolimab. These receptors were collected from an adult with an advanced solid tumor such as melanoma, head and neck, liver or kidney cancer.

The genes are TRBV6-6 and TRBJ2-2, with D possibly TRBD1 on 5 matching bases. This CDR3 contains 16 residues. From germline, CDR1 is MNHNY and CDR2 SVGAGI (reference sequence). Trimming shortened V by 0 bases and J by 5 bases, and 13 bases separated the two germline ends. This CDR3 reads CASSYSKGKNTGELFF. Here the CDR3 DNA reads TGTGCCAGCAGTTACTCAAAGGGGAAGAATACCGGGGAGCTGTTTTTT.

The chain has TRBV5-4 and TRBJ1-1; D gene uncertain. Germline loops: CDR1 SGHNT, CDR2 YYREEE (reference sequence). The CDR3 covers 13 residues. V lost 2 bases, J lost 1 base, and 6 bases lay in between. The CDR3 is CASSFGTNTEAFF. Here the CDR3 DNA reads TGTGCCAGCAGCTTCGGAACGAACACTGAAGCTTTCTTT.

The gene calls are TRBV7-9 and TRBJ1-1; D perhaps matches TRBD1 (5 bases). The CDR3 sequence is 14 residues long. The germline CDR1 and CDR2 sequences are SEHNR and FQNEAQ (reference sequence). V was shortened by 0 bases and J by 7 bases, with 12 bases between the two germline ends. CDR3 nucleotides: TGTGCCAGCAGCTTAGCGTCAGGGTTCGATGAAGCTTTCTTT. Its protein product is CASSLASGFDEAFF.

This clone has more than one count but fewer than ten. The chain links TRBV5-1 to TRBJ2-2; D not certain. This CDR3 region has 16 residues. The germline V gene has CDR1 SGHRS and CDR2 YFSETQ. With 6 bases removed from V and 5 bases from J, the gap between germline ends came to 20 bases. The CDR3 protein is CASTPGRGVGTGELFF. For the CDR3, the DNA is TGCGCCAGCACCCCCGGCAGAGGTGTTGGTACCGGGGAGCTGTTTTTT.

V is TRBV11-2 and J is TRBJ1-1, with TRBD1 matching over 9 bases. The V and J ends lost 5 bases and 6 bases, in that order; junction bases with no gene match: 13. CDR1 is SGHAT, CDR2 FQNNGV, per germline. The CDR3 runs to 16 residues. CDR3 sequence: CASSRDRELLGPEAFF. In nucleotides, the CDR3 is TGTGCCAGCAGCCGGGACAGGGAACTGTTGGGTCCTGAAGCTTTCTTT.

The V and J genes are TRBV7-2 and TRBJ2-3, with TRBD2 identical over 10 bases. Germline loops: CDR1 SGHTA, CDR2 FQGNSA. This CDR3 region has 19 residues. Trimming at V came to 3 bases and at J to 1 base, leaving 13 bases not matched to a gene. The CDR3 spells CASSFGSSGRLRGTDTQYF. In DNA form, the CDR3 reads TGTGCCAGCAGCTTCGGAAGTAGCGGGAGGTTACGAGGCACAGATACGCAGTATTTT. Full variable domain (remainder filled in from reference TRBV7-2 and TRBJ2-3): GAGVSQSPSNKVTEKGKDVELRCDPISGHTALYWYRQSLGQGLEFLIYFQGNSAPDKSGLPSDRFSAERTGGSVSTLTIQRTQQEDSAVYLCASSFGSSGRLRGTDTQYFGPGTRLTVL.

V usage is TRBV6-5 and J usage is TRBJ1-4; D may be TRBD1 (5 bases). Germline V gene sequence: CDR1 MNHEY, CDR2 SVGAGI. V lost 6 bases and J lost 5, with 10 bases in between. The CDR3 has 13 residues. The CDR3, as DNA: TGTGCCAGCAGCCGGGACTTGAATGAAAAACTGTTTTTT. This sequence encodes CASSRDLNEKLFF.

The chain recombines TRBV2 with TRBJ1-1, with D hard to call. Trimming pared 7 bases from V and 3 bases from J, leaving 6 bases between. This CDR3 comprises 11 residues. Per germline, CDR1 SNHLY and CDR2 FYNNEI. This CDR3 reads CASISHTEAFF. As DNA, the CDR3 is TGTGCCAGCATCTCCCACACTGAAGCTTTCTTT.

The table lists this clone with a count of one. V and J are TRBV9 and TRBJ1-1; possibly TRBD1 for D (6 bases). The CDR3 is 16 residues long. V was clipped by 4 bases and J by 5 bases, with 21 bases between them. Germline V CDR1 and CDR2: SGDLS, YYNGEE. The CDR3 region is CASSPRSGRRGTEAFF. The CDR3 DNA is TGTGCCAGCAGCCCGAGAAGTGGCAGGAGGGGGACTGAAGCTTTCTTT.

This clone was picked up one time. V is TRBV5-4 and J is TRBJ1-1; D gene unclear. Trimming left V 0 bases short and J 1 base short, with 4 bases between. This CDR3 contains 13 residues. CDR1 and CDR2 (germline): SGHNT, YYREEE (reference sequence). In DNA, the CDR3 is TGTGCCAGCAGCTTGGAACAGAACACTGAAGCTTTCTTT. Its translation: CASSLEQNTEAFF.

The gene calls are TRBV6-5 and TRBJ1-5; D not certain. With 5 bases removed from V and 4 bases from J, the gap between germline ends came to 9 bases. Germline-derived CDR1 and CDR2 are MNHEY and SVGAGI. The CDR3 runs to 13 residues. The CDR3 DNA reads TGTGCCAGCAGTACCAGCGGGAATCAGCCCCAGCATTTT. It translates to CASSTSGNQPQHF.

This chain links TRBV29-1 with TRBJ2-7; 10 positions agree with TRBD2. Germline CDR1 and CDR2: SQVTM and ANQGSEA. V shed 7 bases, J shed 5 bases, and the junction held 17 bases outside the gene matches. This CDR3 contains 16 residues. DNA of the CDR3: TGCAGCGCCGCAGAGCGGGGGGGCGGGAGCGGGGACGAGCAGTACTTC. Its translation: CSAAERGGGSGDEQYF.

CDR3 sequence (DNA): TGCGCCAGCAGCCAAGATCAAGTAAGCTGGGCAGTGACCAACTATGGCTACACCTTC. Amino acid sequence: CASSQDQVSWAVTNYGYTF. V gene TRBV4-1 combines with J gene TRBJ1-2, with unresolved D. Germline assignment: CDR1 MGHRA and CDR2 YSYEKL. The CDR3 length is 19 residues. V was pared by 0 bases and J by 2 bases, with 22 bases between.

This clone came up once. The chain carries TRBV11-3 and TRBJ1-1; D perhaps matches TRBD1 (6 bases). The CDR3 extends over 16 amino acids. Germline CDR1 is SGHNT and CDR2 is YENEEA. V lost 0 bases and J 2 bases, leaving 13 bases between the germline ends. In DNA, the CDR3 is TGTGCCAGCAGCTTAGACGTCAGGGGCCAAAACACTGAAGCTTTCTTT. This codes for CASSLDVRGQNTEAFF.

This rearrangement joins TRBV18 to TRBJ2-1; 8 bases are shared with TRBD2. This CDR3 has 16 amino acids. Germline V CDR1 and CDR2: KGHSH, LQKENI. With V trimmed by 4 bases and J by 7 bases, 12 bases remained unmatched. The CDR3 DNA is TGTGCCAGCTCACAGGTAGCGGGAAACATAGGGAATGAGCAGTTCTTC. Protein product: CASSQVAGNIGNEQFF.

This rearrangement joins TRBV7-2 to TRBJ2-4, with D unresolved. The CDR3 covers 15 residues. Germline lookup yields CDR1 SGHTA and CDR2 FQGNSA. V lost 1 base, J lost 4 bases, and 11 bases lay in between. The chain's CDR3 is CASSLVRLGKNIQYF. CDR3 bases: TGTGCCAGCAGCTTAGTCAGGCTGGGTAAAAACATTCAGTACTTC.

The chain recombines TRBV2 with TRBJ2-3, with D perhaps matching TRBD2 (5 bases). CDR3 length equals 13 residues. The germline V and J ends were trimmed by 5 bases and 5 bases, with 11 bases remaining between them. Germline V gene sequence: CDR1 SNHLY, CDR2 FYNNEI. The CDR3 DNA reads as TGTGCCAGCAGTCTGAACGGGGAAGATACGCAGTATTTT. Translated, it gives CASSLNGEDTQYF.

This clone is labeled medium-sized. V gene TRBV5-4 combines with J gene TRBJ1-1, with TRBD1 as a possible D gene (6 bases). V was pared by 3 bases and J by 10 bases, with 16 bases between. Germline V gene lookup returns CDR1 SGHNT and CDR2 YYREEE (reference sequence). The CDR3 is 13 amino acids. The CDR3 region is CASSSRGGGLAFF. CDR3 nucleotide sequence: TGTGCCAGCAGCTCCAGGGGAGGGGGTTTAGCTTTCTTT.

CDR3 DNA: TGTGCCAGCAGTAGAGCCTATAGGACAGATACGCAGTATTTT. It yields the protein CASSRAYRTDTQYF. The chain uses TRBV6-5 and TRBJ2-3; D call uncertain. The ends were cut back, 5 bases at V and 3 bases at J, with 12 bases in the middle. CDR1 and CDR2 from the germline V gene are MNHEY and SVGAGI. This CDR3 contains 14 residues.

On this clone itself: The same CDR3 arises from other DNA sequences in this sample as well. The V call is TRBV19, the J call TRBJ1-6; possibly TRBD1 for D (5 bases). The CDR3 is 14 amino acids. CDR1 and CDR2 (germline): LNHDA, SQIVND (reference sequence). The V end lost 4 bases, the J end lost 5 bases, and 9 bases lay between the germline ends. This CDR3 is CASSTGGNNSPLHF. CDR3 nucleotides: TGTGCCAGTAGTACCGGGGGGAATAATTCACCCCTCCACTTT.

The rearrangement uses TRBV19 and TRBJ1-4; TRBD1 aligns across 9 bases. V lost 5 bases to trimming and J lost 6 bases; unmatched junction nucleotides: 10. There are 16 residues in the CDR3. The germline V gene has CDR1 LNHDA and CDR2 SQIVND (reference sequence). In DNA form, the CDR3 reads TGTGCCAGTAGTCGAAGCCCCGGGACAGGGTATGAAAAACTGTTTTTT. As protein: CASSRSPGTGYEKLFF.

In its sample, this clone was seen once. The V and J genes are TRBV4-2 and TRBJ2-7, with no clear D. The CDR3 is made up of 13 amino acids. The germline V gene encodes CDR1 LGHNA and CDR2 YNFKEQ. The V end lost 0 bases, the J end lost 6 bases, and 9 bases lay between the germline ends. DNA for the CDR3: TGTGCCAGCAGCCAAGATTTTTTCGGCGAGCAGTACTTC. Translating gives CASSQDFFGEQYF.

This chain links TRBV29-1 with TRBJ2-1, with D perhaps matching TRBD2 (6 bases). V was trimmed by 8 bases and J by 5 bases, leaving 19 bases between them. This CDR3 has 14 amino acids. CDR1 SQVTM and CDR2 ANQGSEA come from the germline V gene. CDR3 in amino acids: CSTVRESRHNEQFF. The DNA for the CDR3 is TGCAGCACGGTCCGGGAGAGCCGCCACAATGAGCAGTTCTTC.

V is TRBV6-6 and J is TRBJ1-1; D gene ambiguous. Trimming stripped 2 bases from V and 1 base from J, with 11 bases between. There are 15 residues in the CDR3. Germline V lookup: CDR1 MNHNY, CDR2 SVGAGI (reference sequence). The CDR3 is CASSYGVGWNTEAFF. In DNA form, the CDR3 reads TGTGCCAGCAGTTACGGGGTGGGGTGGAACACTGAAGCTTTCTTT.

This clone was seen only once. This sequence joins TRBV10-2 and TRBJ1-2; D ambiguous. With 3 bases removed from V and 4 bases from J, the gap between germline ends came to 9 bases. The CDR3 sequence is 13 residues long. The germline gives CDR1 WSHSY, CDR2 SAAADI. The CDR3 spells CASSDEASYGYTF. In DNA form, the CDR3 reads TGCGCCAGCAGTGATGAGGCCTCCTATGGCTACACCTTC.